One sample yielded the 31 T cell receptor beta chains listed below, sequenced in a study of T cell changes during pregnancy in multiple sclerosis. This table comes from immunoSEQ multiplex PCR, and its TCRdb copy is limited to in-frame clones, with some not included. The profile shows over 30,000 clones, roughly 85% of them singletons. This specimen was CD4+ T cells from peripheral blood mononuclear cells, taken before pregnancy. The receptor set was obtained from a female donor with multiple sclerosis, enrolled in a pregnancy study.

V and J are TRBV11-2 and TRBJ1-1, with D maybe TRBD1 (5 bases). V lost 6 bases to trimming and J lost 1 base, with 9 bases between them. The CDR3 has 13 amino acids. The V gene's germline CDR1 is SGHAT and CDR2 FQNNGV. The CDR3 is CASRGLPNTEAFF. CDR3 DNA sequence: TGTGCCAGCAGGGGACTTCCGAACACTGAAGCTTTCTTT.

The chain carries TRBV29-1 and TRBJ2-1; 8 bases line up with TRBD1. The CDR3 runs to 13 residues. J lost 6 bases, V lost 6 bases, and 7 bases had no gene match. Germline values: CDR1 SQVTM, CDR2 ANQGSEA. The CDR3 here is CSVRTGTSNEQFF. In DNA form, the CDR3 reads TGCAGCGTACGGACAGGGACCTCCAATGAGCAGTTCTTC.

This chain links TRBV18 with TRBJ2-5, with a weak D call TRBD2 (6 bases). The CDR3 sequence is 21 residues long. CDR1 and CDR2 from the germline V gene are KGHSH and LQKENI. Trimming removed 3 bases at V and 2 bases at J, with 31 bases between. The CDR3 spells CASSPFIPPGRDALSQETQYF. The CDR3 DNA sequence: TGTGCCAGCTCACCGTTCATTCCCCCGGGGCGGGATGCCTTGTCACAAGAGACCCAGTACTTC.

CDR3 bases: TGCGCCAGCAGACATACTTCTAGCGGGAGAAATGAGCAGTTCTTC. Encoded protein: CASRHTSSGRNEQFF. The chain couples TRBV5-1 to TRBJ2-1; 10 nucleotides match TRBD2. CDR1 and CDR2 from the germline V gene are SGHRS and YFSETQ. Trimming removed 5 bases from V and 7 bases from J; junction bases left unmatched: 9. This CDR3 has 15 amino acids.

V is TRBV7-2 and J is TRBJ1-1; 8 bases fit TRBD1. The germline V gene has CDR1 SGHTA and CDR2 FQGNSA. With 5 bases clipped from V and 4 bases from J, the junction kept 12 bases outside the gene matches. The CDR3 length is 16 residues. The CDR3 loop reads CASSDRTGHTGTEAFF. CDR3 DNA sequence: TGTGCCAGCAGCGACCGGACAGGGCATACCGGCACTGAAGCTTTCTTT.

This clone has just one count. The J gene is TRBJ2-1, the V gene TRBV19; 9 bases align to TRBD2. The ends lost 3 bases at V and 8 bases at J; junction bases unmatched: 11. Germline lookup yields CDR1 LNHDA and CDR2 SQIVND (reference sequence). The CDR3 sequence is 16 residues long. In DNA form, the CDR3 reads TGTGCCAGTAGTATTTATGGCGGGAGGGCCGGGGATGAGCAGTTCTTC. Its translation is CASSIYGGRAGDEQFF.

This clone appeared a single time. The V call is TRBV12-5, the J call TRBJ1-2, with D tentatively TRBD1 (5 bases). Germline CDR1 is LGHNT and CDR2 is FRNRAP. The CDR3 consists of 19 residues. Trimming shortened V by 2 bases and J by 0 bases, and 22 bases separated the two germline ends. The CDR3: CASGLSPRRGNVSNYGYTF. In DNA, the CDR3 is TGTGCTAGTGGTTTGTCCCCAAGGCGGGGGAACGTCTCTAACTATGGCTACACCTTC.

The genes are TRBV11-2 and TRBJ1-2, with 9 bases that match TRBD1. This CDR3 has 13 residues. Germline values: CDR1 SGHAT, CDR2 FQNNGV. J gave up 7 bases and V 5 bases, and 5 bases lay outside the gene matches. The CDR3 DNA reads as TGTGCCAGCAGCCCCGACAGGGGGGGTGGCTACACCTTC. Protein sequence: CASSPDRGGGYTF. The variable domain in full, completed from reference TRBV11-2 and TRBJ1-2, reads EAGVAQSPRYKIIEKRQSVAFWCNPISGHATLYWYQQILGQGPKLLIQFQNNGVVDDSQLPKDRFSAERLKGVDSTLKIQPAKLEDSAVYLCASSPDRGGGYTFGSGTRLTVV.

This clone was seen a handful of times. The chain employs TRBV2 and TRBJ2-3, with 13 bases aligning to TRBD2. J gave up 4 bases and V 3 bases, and 4 bases lay outside the gene matches. This CDR3 contains 16 residues. Germline V gives CDR1 SNHLY, CDR2 FYNNEI. The CDR3: CASSERTSGSADTQYF. CDR3 sequence (DNA): TGTGCCAGCAGTGAGCGGACTAGCGGGAGTGCAGATACGCAGTATTTT.

This chain joins TRBV27 and TRBJ1-5; perhaps TRBD1 as D (6 bases). V was shortened by 2 bases and J by 2 bases, with 13 bases between the two germline ends. In germline, CDR1 is MNHEY, CDR2 SMNVEV (reference sequence). This CDR3 has 16 residues. CDR3 coding DNA: TGTGCCAGCAGTTTACAACAGGGTACGGGCAATCAGCCCCAGCATTTT. Its translation is CASSLQQGTGNQPQHF.

The chain joins TRBV5-1 to TRBJ2-5; D ambiguous. The CDR3 consists of 13 residues. V gave up 0 bases and J gave up 9 bases, with 12 bases separating them. In germline, CDR1 is SGHRS, CDR2 YFSETQ. CDR3 DNA sequence: TGCGCCAGCAGCTTGGATGAGCTCCCGGCCCAGTACTTC. It specifies CASSLDELPAQYF.

The CDR3 is CASSQEGTSGPGEQFF. The CDR3 coding sequence is TGCGCCAGCAGCCAAGAGGGTACTAGCGGGCCGGGGGAGCAGTTCTTC. V usage is TRBV4-3 and J usage is TRBJ2-1; TRBD2 agrees at 9 bases. Germline V lookup: CDR1 LGHNA, CDR2 YSLEER. CDR3 length: 16 amino acids. The ends lost 0 bases at V and 10 bases at J; junction bases unmatched: 10.

The gene calls are TRBV2 and TRBJ2-7; D is uncertain. There are 11 residues in the CDR3. Trimming left V 2 bases short and J 6 bases short, with 5 bases between. Germline V gene data show CDR1 as SNHLY and CDR2 as FYNNEI. The CDR3 sequence is CASSEYSEQYF. The CDR3 nucleotides are TGTGCCAGCAGTGAATACTCCGAGCAGTACTTC.

The chain's CDR3 is CASSLFGGSSYNEQFF. CDR3 DNA: TGTGCCAGCAGCTTATTCGGCGGGAGCTCCTACAATGAGCAGTTCTTC. The chain couples TRBV11-3 to TRBJ2-1, with TRBD2 matching 7 bases. CDR1 and CDR2 from the germline V gene are SGHNT and YENEEA. The CDR3 extends over 16 amino acids. J gave up 0 bases and V 2 bases, and 4 bases lay outside the gene matches. The whole variable domain, filled in from reference TRBV11-3 and TRBJ2-1, reads EAGVVQSPRYKIIEKKQPVAFWCNPISGHNTLYWYLQNLGQGPELLIRYENEEAVDDSQLPKDRFSAERLKGVDSTLKIQPAELGDSAVYLCASSLFGGSSYNEQFFGPGTRLTVL.

This clone has just one count. The genes are TRBV30 and TRBJ1-5, with TRBD1 matching over 11 bases. The CDR3 totals 15 residues. With 4 bases clipped from V and 7 bases from J, the junction kept 9 bases outside the gene matches. The V gene's germline CDR1 is GTSNPN and CDR2 SVGIG (reference sequence). The CDR3 DNA reads TGTGCCTGGACACCTGGCCGGACAGGGGGCCAGCCCCAGCATTTT. This gives the protein CAWTPGRTGGQPQHF.

This chain connects TRBV5-4 to TRBJ2-7, with 8 positions matching TRBD2. The CDR3 is made up of 15 amino acids. Germline V gene lookup returns CDR1 SGHNT and CDR2 YYREEE (reference sequence). Trimming cost V 0 bases and J 5 bases; bases outside gene matches: 7. CDR3 DNA sequence: TGTGCCAGCAGCTTGGAGGGTAGCGGGATGAACGAGCAGTACTTC. Its protein product is CASSLEGSGMNEQYF. Together with reference TRBV5-4 and TRBJ2-7, the CDR3 gives the full variable domain: ETGVTQSPTHLIKTRGQQVTLRCSSQSGHNTVSWYQQALGQGPQFIFQYYREEENGRGNFPPRFSGLQFPNYSSELNVNALELDDSALYLCASSLEGSGMNEQYFGPGTRLTVT.

V is TRBV7-2 and J is TRBJ2-5; possibly TRBD1 for D (5 bases). Trimming removed 5 bases from V and 3 bases from J, with 13 bases in between. This CDR3 contains 14 residues. Germline V gene data show CDR1 as SGHTA and CDR2 as FQGNSA. The CDR3 coding sequence is TGTGCCAGCAGCCTCGACAGTTACAAAGAGACCCAGTACTTC. Its protein is CASSLDSYKETQYF.

The chain uses TRBV5-4 and TRBJ2-2; TRBD2 agrees at 7 bases. The germline gives CDR1 SGHNT, CDR2 YYREEE (reference sequence). The CDR3 runs to 17 residues. Trimming at V came to 5 bases and at J to 6 bases, leaving 16 bases not matched to a gene. As DNA, the CDR3 is TGTGCCAGCAGTACCACTGGGGGGAGGGCCTTGGCCGGGGAGCTGTTTTTT. Its protein product is CASSTTGGRALAGELFF.

The chain carries TRBV7-2 and TRBJ2-1, with TRBD1 as a possible D gene (5 bases). From germline, CDR1 is SGHTA and CDR2 FQGNSA. The CDR3 loop spans 13 amino acids. The V gene lost 5 bases and the J gene lost 10 bases, with 15 bases spanning the gap. CDR3 region: CASSPRRAGEQFF. As DNA, the CDR3 is TGTGCCAGCAGCCCCAGAAGGGCAGGGGAGCAGTTCTTC.

Only one count was recorded for this clone. The chain couples TRBV19 to TRBJ1-2, with 10 bases that match TRBD1. Unmatched junction bases numbered 6, after V lost 3 bases and J lost 8 bases. Germline CDR1 LNHDA, CDR2 SQIVND (reference sequence). The CDR3 has 14 residues. The CDR3 DNA follows: TGTGCCAGTAGTATCCCGGGACAGGGGCGCGGCTACACCTTC. Protein: CASSIPGQGRGYTF.

This clone was detected only a few times. The chain carries TRBV18 and TRBJ1-1, with D unresolved. Trimming stripped 2 bases from V and 0 bases from J, with 13 bases between. Germline V gene data show CDR1 as KGHSH and CDR2 as LQKENI. The CDR3 covers 16 residues. The CDR3 DNA is TGTGCCAGCTCACCAAGTTCCGGTTCCATGAACACTGAAGCTTTCTTT. This gives the protein CASSPSSGSMNTEAFF.

This clone was picked up a small number of times. The rearrangement joins TRBV30 to TRBJ1-1; 8 nucleotides agree with TRBD1. The length of the CDR3 is 15 residues. V was pared by 4 bases and J by 5 bases, with 12 bases of the junction left unmatched. Germline assignment: CDR1 GTSNPN and CDR2 SVGIG (reference sequence). Written as DNA, the CDR3 is TGTGCCTGGATGGGGGGAAGACAGGGGCGGACTGAAGCTTTCTTT. As protein: CAWMGGRQGRTEAFF.

The chain combines TRBV6-6 with TRBJ2-5; TRBD2 matches 8 bases. Germline-derived CDR1 and CDR2 are MNHNY and SVGAGI (reference sequence). The CDR3 length is 13 residues. V shed 8 bases, J shed 5 bases, and the junction held 7 bases outside the gene matches. The CDR3 sequence: CASGSGMVETQYF. The CDR3, as DNA: TGTGCCAGCGGTAGCGGGATGGTTGAGACCCAGTACTTC.

This chain links TRBV11-2 with TRBJ2-7; 7 nucleotides align to TRBD2. This CDR3 comprises 17 residues. CDR1 is SGHAT and CDR2 is FQNNGV in the germline V gene. Trimming took 3 bases from V and 4 from J; bases not matched to a gene: 15. The DNA of the CDR3 is TGTGCCAGCAGCTTTTCTTTTAGTCTGGGGAGGGAGTACGAGCAGTACTTC. As protein: CASSFSFSLGREYEQYF. Looking up the rest from reference TRBV11-2 and TRBJ2-7 gives the full variable domain: EAGVAQSPRYKIIEKRQSVAFWCNPISGHATLYWYQQILGQGPKLLIQFQNNGVVDDSQLPKDRFSAERLKGVDSTLKIQPAKLEDSAVYLCASSFSFSLGREYEQYFGPGTRLTVT.

The rearrangement uses TRBV12-5 and TRBJ2-3, with 8 positions matching TRBD2. The germline V gene has CDR1 LGHNT and CDR2 FRNRAP. V lost 6 bases to trimming and J lost 7 bases; unmatched junction nucleotides: 15. This CDR3 spans 16 amino acids. The CDR3 bases are TGTGCTAGTGGACCTGCGGGAGGTCACCGCCAACATACGCAGTATTTT. It encodes CASGPAGGHRQHTQYF.

The CDR3 loop reads CASSPQGHSGANVLTF. The CDR3 DNA sequence: TGTGCCAGCAGCCCCCAGGGGCACTCTGGGGCCAACGTCCTGACTTTC. The rearrangement joins TRBV7-9 to TRBJ2-6; maybe TRBD1 (6 bases). V gave up 5 bases and J gave up 0 bases, with 11 bases separating them. The CDR3 is 16 amino acids. Germline V lookup: CDR1 SEHNR, CDR2 FQNEAQ (reference sequence).

Comments on this clone: One end of the junction varies from germline; a read error may be responsible. The CDR3 reads CASRDGLSSHSAIF. DNA for the CDR3: TGTGCCAGCAGAGATGGGTTGTCTAGTCATTCAGCGATCTTC. The V call is TRBV11-3, the J call TRBJ2-1; no clear D gene. The CDR3 extends over 14 amino acids. Germline V gene sequence: CDR1 SGHNT, CDR2 YENEEA.

The gene calls are TRBV19 and TRBJ2-7; 9 nucleotides agree with TRBD2. The CDR3 totals 15 residues. After removal of 2 bases from V and 2 bases from J, the junction contained 4 bases not matched to a gene. Germline V gives CDR1 LNHDA, CDR2 SQIVND (reference sequence). The CDR3 DNA follows: TGTGCCAGTAGTATATCGGCTAGCGGGGCCTACGAGCAGTACTTC. Its protein product is CASSISASGAYEQYF.

CDR3 sequence: CAWTEGHSSGELFF. The CDR3 DNA reads TGTGCCTGGACTGAGGGACATAGTTCCGGGGAGCTGTTTTTT. The J gene is TRBJ2-2, the V gene TRBV30, with a weak D call TRBD1 (6 bases). Germline assignment: CDR1 GTSNPN and CDR2 SVGIG (reference sequence). V was shortened by 4 bases and J by 6 bases, with 15 bases between the two germline ends. The CDR3 has 14 residues.

V is TRBV5-1 and J is TRBJ2-7, with TRBD1 matching 8 bases. In germline, CDR1 is SGHRS, CDR2 YFSETQ. This CDR3 has 14 amino acids. The V segment lost 6 bases and the J segment 2 bases; nucleotides outside the gene matches: 7. This chain's CDR3 is CASNRGDLAYEQYF. In DNA form, the CDR3 reads TGCGCCAGCAACAGGGGGGACCTTGCCTACGAGCAGTACTTC.

J is TRBJ1-1 and V is TRBV5-1; TRBD1 is a possible D gene (5 bases). CDR1 is SGHRS, CDR2 YFSETQ, per germline. V dropped 6 bases and J dropped 4 bases, with 22 bases sitting between them. The CDR3 has 16 amino acids. The CDR3 is CASKPTPGGGGTEAFF. The CDR3 region has the DNA TGCGCCAGCAAACCCACCCCCGGGGGAGGAGGCACTGAAGCTTTCTTT.